One and the same sample provided the 32 T cell receptor beta chains below, sequenced in a study of type 1 regulatory T cells. What these receptors recognize is not known. TCRdb processed the reads anew with MiXCR; each CDR3 protein has one entry. Of roughly 60,000 distinct CDR3 sequences listed, approximately 60% are singletons. Material: cultured non-Tr1 T cells, either the whole culture or a sorted T cell fraction (not recorded which). These receptors all come from a human donor in good health.

The J gene is TRBJ1-5, the V gene TRBV6-1; D is unclear. Trimming removed 4 bases at V and 5 bases at J, with 9 bases between. This CDR3 is built from 13 residues. Looked up from germline, CDR1 is MNHNS and CDR2 is SASEGT. DNA of the CDR3: TGTGCCAGCAGTGGGAGGAGAGATCAGCCCCAGCATTTT. Protein sequence: CASSGRRDQPQHF.

V usage is TRBV10-3 and J usage is TRBJ1-2; perhaps TRBD1 as D (6 bases). The CDR3 has 14 residues. Germline V gene data show CDR1 as ENHRY and CDR2 as SYGVKD. The ends were cut back, 2 bases at V and 10 bases at J, with 17 bases in the middle. CDR3 bases: TGTGCCATCAGTGAGGGGGACACCAGAAGACCCTACACCTTC. This translates into CAISEGDTRRPYTF.

With regard to this clonotype: One end of the junction fails to match germline, which may point to a read error. V is TRBV6-2 or TRBV6-3 and J is TRBJ2-2; the D is unclear. The CDR3 is 10 residues long. The germline V gene has CDR1 MNHEY and CDR2 SVGEGT. As DNA, the CDR3 is TGTGCCAGCAGTGACTCGGAGCTGTTTTTT. It translates to CASSDSELFF.

The V gene is TRBV4-1, the J gene TRBJ2-5, with 13 bases lining up with TRBD2. Trimming removed 5 bases from V and 0 bases from J; junction bases left unmatched: 3. The CDR3 sequence is 16 residues long. Germline V gives CDR1 MGHRA, CDR2 YSYEKL. CDR3 in DNA: TGCGCCAGCAGCACGGGACTAGCGGGAAACCAAGAGACCCAGTACTTC. Encoded protein: CASSTGLAGNQETQYF.

This rearrangement joins TRBV6-5 to TRBJ2-2; 9 bases fit TRBD1. J gave up 6 bases and V 4 bases, and 6 bases lay outside the gene matches. The CDR3 length is 15 residues. Per germline, CDR1 MNHEY and CDR2 SVGAGI. CDR3 bases: TGTGCCAGCAGTTCTGGGGACAGGGATGCCGGGGAGCTGTTTTTT. It yields the protein CASSSGDRDAGELFF.

The chain combines TRBV6-5 with TRBJ1-5; a weak D match, TRBD1 (5 bases). Trimming took 1 base from V and 9 from J, leaving 10 bases between them. CDR1 MNHEY and CDR2 SVGAGI come from the germline V gene. The CDR3 sequence is 13 residues long. CDR3 nucleotide sequence: TGTGCCAGCAGTTACTACGTAAGGGGGCCCCAGCATTTT. Residues: CASSYYVRGPQHF.

The chain joins TRBV14 to TRBJ2-1; TRBD2 aligns across 9 bases. This CDR3 region has 17 residues. Germline CDR1 SGHDN, CDR2 FVKESK. The J segment lost 0 bases and the V segment lost 3 bases, leaving 6 bases of the junction unmatched. CDR3 protein: CASSHRLAVSSYNEQFF. In DNA form, the CDR3 reads TGTGCCAGCAGCCACCGACTAGCGGTTAGCTCCTACAATGAGCAGTTCTTC.

This chain joins TRBV20-1 and TRBJ2-7, with a possible D match to TRBD2 (6 bases). Deletions cut 3 bases from V and 2 bases from J, with 14 bases between. The CDR3 totals 14 residues. CDR1 and CDR2 (germline): DFQATT, SNEGSKA (reference sequence). CDR3 loop: CSARGGSGPYEQYF. CDR3 DNA sequence: TGCAGTGCTAGGGGGGGTAGCGGCCCCTACGAGCAGTACTTC.

The chain links TRBV5-1 to TRBJ2-3; 14 nucleotides align to TRBD2. The CDR3 totals 16 residues. The V gene end was trimmed by 4 bases and the J gene end by 2 bases; junction bases not matched to a gene: 3. Germline CDR1 and CDR2: SGHRS and YFSETQ. DNA of the CDR3: TGCGCCAGCAGCGGGACTAGCGGGGGATTCACAGATACGCAGTATTTT. Translating gives CASSGTSGGFTDTQYF.

The chain joins TRBV20-1 to TRBJ2-7, with D maybe TRBD2 (6 bases). The V gene's germline CDR1 is DFQATT and CDR2 SNEGSKA (reference sequence). V dropped 4 bases and J dropped 2 bases, with 15 bases sitting between them. This CDR3 has 14 amino acids. The CDR3 sequence: CSAIPGTDTYEQYF. The DNA of the CDR3 is TGCAGTGCTATACCCGGGACTGACACCTACGAGCAGTACTTC.

This clonotype is a singleton in its sample. The chain joins TRBV5-1 to TRBJ1-1; no reliable D call. Trimming took 2 bases from V and 4 from J, leaving 12 bases between them. The CDR3 runs 14 residues. Germline CDR1 and CDR2: SGHRS and YFSETQ. This chain's CDR3 is CASSFGVVATEAFF. In nucleotides, the CDR3 is TGCGCCAGCAGCTTTGGGGTCGTTGCCACTGAAGCTTTCTTT. Looking up the rest from reference TRBV5-1 and TRBJ1-1 gives the full variable domain: KAGVTQTPRYLIKTRGQQVTLSCSPISGHRSVSWYQQTPGQGLQFLFEYFSETQRNKGNFPGRFSGRQFSNSRSEMNVSTLELGDSALYLCASSFGVVATEAFFGQGTRLTVV.

This clonotype was observed a handful of times. The rearrangement links TRBV11-2 to TRBJ2-3; TRBD2 matches 7 bases. The CDR3 extends over 13 amino acids. V gave up 3 bases and J gave up 4 bases; unmatched junction bases: 1. Germline CDR1 is SGHAT and CDR2 is FQNNGV. The CDR3 DNA follows: TGTGCCAGCAGCTTCACTAGCGCAGATACGCAGTATTTT. It translates to CASSFTSADTQYF.

This rearrangement joins TRBV20-1 to TRBJ1-5, with a weak D call TRBD1 (5 bases). The V end lost 2 bases, the J end lost 1 base, and 9 bases lay between the germline ends. The CDR3 runs to 14 residues. Germline assignment: CDR1 DFQATT and CDR2 SNEGSKA (reference sequence). For the CDR3, the DNA is TGCAGTGCTAGAAAACGGGGCAGCAATCAGCCCCAGCATTTT. It codes for CSARKRGSNQPQHF.

The CDR3 coding sequence is TGCGCCAGCAGCTTGCTTAAGAACACTGAAGCTTTCTTT. Residues: CASSLLKNTEAFF. V is TRBV5-1 and J is TRBJ1-1; no clear D gene. This CDR3 is 13 amino acids long. The ends were cut back, 1 base at V and 1 base at J, with 5 bases in the middle. Germline CDR1 is SGHRS and CDR2 is YFSETQ.

The chain recombines TRBV7-9 with TRBJ2-1; weak D call: TRBD2 (6 bases). This CDR3 comprises 17 residues. Trimming pared 5 bases from V and 6 bases from J, leaving 23 bases between. Per germline, CDR1 SEHNR and CDR2 FQNEAQ (reference sequence). Here the CDR3 reads CASSLPYLAGRSNEQFF. Here the CDR3 DNA reads TGTGCCAGCAGCCTCCCCTATTTGGCGGGAAGGAGCAATGAGCAGTTCTTC. The whole variable domain, remainder taken from reference TRBV7-9 and TRBJ2-1, is DTGVSQNPRHKITKRGQNVTFRCDPISEHNRLYWYRQTLGQGPEFLTYFQNEAQLEKSRLLSDRFSAERPKGSFSTLEIQRTEQGDSAMYLCASSLPYLAGRSNEQFFGPGTRLTVL.

This sequence joins TRBV27 and TRBJ2-1; TRBD2 matches 13 bases. The CDR3 runs 14 residues. The germline V gene has CDR1 MNHEY and CDR2 SMNVEV (reference sequence). V dropped 3 bases and J dropped 7; count of bases not matched to a gene: 0. CDR3: CASSLTSGRNEQFF. The CDR3 nucleotides are TGTGCCAGCAGTTTGACTAGCGGGAGGAATGAGCAGTTCTTC.

This chain connects TRBV20-1 to TRBJ2-5; the match to TRBD1 covers 11 bases. The V and J ends lost 4 bases and 2 bases, in that order; junction bases with no gene match: 15. This CDR3 has 18 amino acids. Germline V gives CDR1 DFQATT, CDR2 SNEGSKA (reference sequence). As DNA, the CDR3 is TGCAGTGCTAAAGTCCGGGACAGGGGGGAAAGGTATCAAGAGACCCAGTACTTC. It codes for CSAKVRDRGERYQETQYF.

The table lists this clonotype with a few counts. The chain employs TRBV6-6 and TRBJ2-2, with 8 bases identical to TRBD2. The V gene's germline CDR1 is MNHNY and CDR2 SVGAGI (reference sequence). The CDR3 totals 13 residues. V lost 8 bases, J lost 1 base, and 0 bases stayed unmatched. The DNA of the CDR3 is TGTGCCAGCCGGGGGGGGAACACCGGGGAGCTGTTTTTT. Translation gives CASRGGNTGELFF.

This chain links TRBV9 with TRBJ2-3; D remains unclear. V was clipped by 1 base and J by 1 base, with 10 bases between them. Germline lookup yields CDR1 SGDLS and CDR2 YYNGEE. The CDR3 length is 15 residues. This CDR3 is CASSVWGKGTDTQYF. In DNA, the CDR3 is TGTGCCAGCAGCGTATGGGGAAAAGGCACAGATACGCAGTATTTT. The full variable domain, its missing parts supplied by reference TRBV9 and TRBJ2-3, is DSGVTQTPKHLITATGQRVTLRCSPRSGDLSVYWYQQSLDQGLQFLIQYYNGEERAKGNILERFSAQQFPDLHSELNLSSLELGDSALYFCASSVWGKGTDTQYFGPGTRLTVL.

The chain has TRBV29-1 and TRBJ2-1; no reliable D call. CDR3 length equals 11 residues. Germline CDR1 and CDR2: SQVTM and ANQGSEA. The germline V and J ends were trimmed by 1 base and 10 bases, with 8 bases remaining between them. The DNA for the CDR3 is TGCAGCGTTGAAGTAGGGTCGGAGCAGTTCTTC. This translates into CSVEVGSEQFF.

V and J are TRBV5-1 and TRBJ2-7, with unresolved D. The length of the CDR3 is 14 residues. Germline CDR1 SGHRS, CDR2 YFSETQ. The ends were cut back, 0 bases at V and 6 bases at J, with 13 bases in the middle. CDR3 in amino acids: CASSLGVRSSEQYF. In DNA form, the CDR3 reads TGCGCCAGCAGCTTGGGTGTACGGTCCAGCGAGCAGTACTTC.

J is TRBJ2-5 and V is TRBV7-2; D gene uncertain. Germline V gives CDR1 SGHTA, CDR2 FQGNSA. This CDR3 region has 13 residues. V lost 3 bases and J 5 bases, leaving 10 bases between the germline ends. For the CDR3, the DNA is TGTGCCAGCAGCTTCGAATTTATGGAGACCCAGTACTTC. Its translation is CASSFEFMETQYF.

This clonotype came up a few times. The chain links TRBV7-9 to TRBJ1-5; D is perhaps TRBD1 (5 bases). The CDR3 loop spans 15 amino acids. The V gene lost 10 bases and the J gene lost 2 bases, with 18 bases spanning the gap. Germline-derived CDR1 and CDR2 are SEHNR and FQNEAQ (reference sequence). The CDR3 loop reads CATSGGGGGNQPQHF. CDR3 sequence (DNA): TGTGCCACTAGCGGCGGGGGAGGTGGCAATCAGCCCCAGCATTTT.

This clonotype was counted between two and nine times. The CDR3 sequence: CASSWGQETQYF. CDR3 bases: TGTGCCAGCAGCTGGGGGCAAGAGACCCAGTACTTC. The rearrangement uses TRBV7-2 and TRBJ2-5, with D perhaps given as TRBD1 or TRBD2 (5 bases each). Trimming cost V 4 bases and J 2 bases, with 5 bases left between them. The CDR3 runs 12 residues. Germline V gene sequence: CDR1 SGHTA, CDR2 FQGNSA.

V and J are TRBV2 and TRBJ2-1; 7 positions agree with TRBD2. This CDR3 comprises 18 residues. Losses at the gene ends were 0 bases for V and 5 bases for J; bases not matched to a gene: 13. The V gene's germline CDR1 is SNHLY and CDR2 FYNNEI. CDR3 sequence: CASSEALLARGYNNEQFF. CDR3 sequence (DNA): TGTGCCAGCAGTGAAGCTTTACTAGCGAGAGGGTATAACAATGAGCAGTTCTTC.

The genes are TRBV20-1 and TRBJ1-2; the match to TRBD1 covers 11 bases. With 3 bases clipped from V and 7 bases from J, the junction kept 7 bases outside the gene matches. The CDR3 consists of 14 residues. Germline assignment: CDR1 DFQATT and CDR2 SNEGSKA (reference sequence). CDR3 protein: CSARLGQGASGYTF. The CDR3 region has the DNA TGCAGTGCTAGGCTTGGACAGGGGGCGTCTGGCTACACCTTC.

V usage is TRBV7-2 and J usage is TRBJ2-7; TRBD2 matches 8 bases. Losses at the gene ends were 3 bases for V and 5 bases for J; bases not matched to a gene: 9. The CDR3 is made up of 15 amino acids. The germline V gene encodes CDR1 SGHTA and CDR2 FQGNSA. In DNA form, the CDR3 reads TGTGCCAGCAGCTTTGGGGGTAGCGGGAACGACGAGCAGTACTTC. This encodes CASSFGGSGNDEQYF.

The rearrangement joins TRBV27 to TRBJ2-2, with a tentative D call TRBD1 (6 bases). The germline CDR1 and CDR2 sequences are MNHEY and SMNVEV (reference sequence). Trimming left V 3 bases short and J 1 base short, with 9 bases between. The CDR3 has 15 residues. This chain's CDR3 is CASSFGQLNTGELFF. The CDR3 DNA follows: TGTGCCAGCAGTTTCGGACAGTTGAACACCGGGGAGCTGTTTTTT.

The chain links TRBV20-1 to TRBJ2-4; 7 bases are a match to TRBD1. Losses at the gene ends were 6 bases for V and 8 bases for J; bases not matched to a gene: 16. Per germline, CDR1 DFQATT and CDR2 SNEGSKA (reference sequence). The CDR3 runs 15 residues. CDR3 bases: TGCAGTGCCCAGGGGGTTGGCGGGCAAAGGGACATTCAGTACTTC. Residues: CSAQGVGGQRDIQYF.

The chain employs TRBV2 and TRBJ2-1; D gene uncertain. CDR1 and CDR2 from the germline V gene are SNHLY and FYNNEI. The CDR3 runs 13 residues. Trimming removed 1 base at V and 9 bases at J, with 10 bases between. The CDR3 sequence: CASSEEGSGEQFF. CDR3 DNA: TGTGCCAGCAGTGAAGAAGGGTCAGGTGAGCAGTTCTTC.

The chain has TRBV6-2 or TRBV6-3 and TRBJ1-1; 10 positions match TRBD1. Trimming cost V 4 bases and J 4 bases; bases outside gene matches: 3. CDR3 size: 14 residues. Germline values: CDR1 MNHEY, CDR2 SVGEGT. The CDR3 sequence is CASSSGTGVTEAFF. The CDR3 DNA is TGTGCCAGCAGTTCCGGGACAGGGGTCACTGAAGCTTTCTTT.

The chain recombines TRBV6-1 with TRBJ1-4; no definite D call. Trimming pared 3 bases from V and 6 bases from J, leaving 8 bases between. CDR1 and CDR2 (germline): MNHNS, SASEGT. The CDR3 has 13 amino acids. CDR3 loop: CASSDLLDEKLFF. In nucleotides, the CDR3 is TGTGCCAGCAGTGACTTATTGGATGAAAAACTGTTTTTT.